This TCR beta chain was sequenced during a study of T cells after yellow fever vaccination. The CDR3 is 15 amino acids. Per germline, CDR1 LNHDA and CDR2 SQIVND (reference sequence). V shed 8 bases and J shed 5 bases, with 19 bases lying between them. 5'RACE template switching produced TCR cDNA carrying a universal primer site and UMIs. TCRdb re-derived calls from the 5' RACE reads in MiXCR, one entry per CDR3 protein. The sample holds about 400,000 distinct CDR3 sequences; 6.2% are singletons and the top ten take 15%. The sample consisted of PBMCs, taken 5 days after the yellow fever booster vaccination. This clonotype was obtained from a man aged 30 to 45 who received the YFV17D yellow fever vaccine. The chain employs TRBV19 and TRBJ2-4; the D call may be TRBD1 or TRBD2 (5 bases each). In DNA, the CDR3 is TGTGCCAGTTCCTCCAGCGGCAGGGTAGAAAACATTCAGTACTTC. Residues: CASSSSGRVENIQYF. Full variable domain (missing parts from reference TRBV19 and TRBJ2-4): DGGITQSPKYLFRKEGQNVTLSCEQNLNHDAMYWYRQDPGQGLRLIYYSQIVNDFQKGDIAEGYSVSREKKESFPLTVTSAQKNPTAFYLCASSSSGRVENIQYFGAGTRLSVL.